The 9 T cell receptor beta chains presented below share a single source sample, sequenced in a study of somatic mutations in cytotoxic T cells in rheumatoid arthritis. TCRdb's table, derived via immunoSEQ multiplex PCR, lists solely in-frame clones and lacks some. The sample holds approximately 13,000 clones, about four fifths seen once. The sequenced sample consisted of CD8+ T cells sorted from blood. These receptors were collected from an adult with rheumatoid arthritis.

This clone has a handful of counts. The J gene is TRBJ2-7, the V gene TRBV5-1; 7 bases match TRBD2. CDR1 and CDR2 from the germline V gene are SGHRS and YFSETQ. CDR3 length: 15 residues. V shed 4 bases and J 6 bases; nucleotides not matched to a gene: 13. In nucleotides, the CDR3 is TGCGCCAGCAGCGCTTGGGGGGGTCTCACTACCGAGCAGTACTTC. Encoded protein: CASSAWGGLTTEQYF. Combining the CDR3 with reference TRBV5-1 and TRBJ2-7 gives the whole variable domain KAGVTQTPRYLIKTRGQQVTLSCSPISGHRSVSWYQQTPGQGLQFLFEYFSETQRNKGNFPGRFSGRQFSNSRSEMNVSTLELGDSALYLCASSAWGGLTTEQYFGPGTRLTVT.

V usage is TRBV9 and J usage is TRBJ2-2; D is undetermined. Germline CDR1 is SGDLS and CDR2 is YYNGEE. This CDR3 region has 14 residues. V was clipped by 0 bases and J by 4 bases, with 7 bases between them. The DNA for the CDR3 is TGTGCCAGCAGCGTAGGGCACCTCACCGGGGAGCTGTTTTTT. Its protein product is CASSVGHLTGELFF.

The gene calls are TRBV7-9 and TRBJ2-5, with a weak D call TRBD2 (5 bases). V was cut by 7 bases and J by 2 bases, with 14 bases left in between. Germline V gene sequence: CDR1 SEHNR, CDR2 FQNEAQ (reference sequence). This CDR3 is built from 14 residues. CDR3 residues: CASTTEAVQETQYF. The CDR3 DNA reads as TGTGCCAGCACCACGGAGGCGGTACAAGAGACCCAGTACTTC.

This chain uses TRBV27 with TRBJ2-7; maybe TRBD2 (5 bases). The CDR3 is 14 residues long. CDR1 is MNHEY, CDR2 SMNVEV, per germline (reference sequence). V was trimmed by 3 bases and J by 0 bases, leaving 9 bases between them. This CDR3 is CASSFGVPSYEQYF. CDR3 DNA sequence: TGTGCCAGCAGTTTCGGGGTGCCCTCCTACGAGCAGTACTTC.

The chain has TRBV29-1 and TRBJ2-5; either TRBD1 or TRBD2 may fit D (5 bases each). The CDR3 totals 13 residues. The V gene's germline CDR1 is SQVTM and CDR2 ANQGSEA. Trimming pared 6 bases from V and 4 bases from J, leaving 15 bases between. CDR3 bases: TGCAGCGTGTACGGGACCCCAGTAGAGACCCAGTACTTC. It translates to CSVYGTPVETQYF.

The CDR3 coding sequence is TGTGCCAGCGGAAACAGGGCCGCCGGGGAGCTGTTTTTT. This translates into CASGNRAAGELFF. This chain uses TRBV6-5 with TRBJ2-2, with a tentative D call TRBD1 (6 bases). The CDR3 totals 13 residues. Germline CDR1 reads MNHEY; CDR2 reads SVGAGI. Trimming cost V 8 bases and J 6 bases, with 13 bases left between them.

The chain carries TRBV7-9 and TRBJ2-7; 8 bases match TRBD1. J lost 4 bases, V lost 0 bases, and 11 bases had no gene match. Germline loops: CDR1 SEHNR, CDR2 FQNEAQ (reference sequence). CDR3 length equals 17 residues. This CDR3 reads CASSLAPGTGEPYEQYF. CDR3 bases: TGTGCCAGCAGCTTAGCCCCGGGGACAGGCGAGCCATACGAGCAGTACTTC. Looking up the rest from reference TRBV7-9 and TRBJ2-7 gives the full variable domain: DTGVSQNPRHKITKRGQNVTFRCDPISEHNRLYWYRQTLGQGPEFLTYFQNEAQLEKSRLLSDRFSAERPKGSFSTLEIQRTEQGDSAMYLCASSLAPGTGEPYEQYFGPGTRLTVT.

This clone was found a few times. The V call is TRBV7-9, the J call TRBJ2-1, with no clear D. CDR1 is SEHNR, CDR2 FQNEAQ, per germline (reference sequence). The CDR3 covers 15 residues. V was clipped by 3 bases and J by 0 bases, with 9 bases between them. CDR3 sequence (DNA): TGTGCCAGCAGCTTGTCACGGAGCTCCTACAATGAGCAGTTCTTC. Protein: CASSLSRSSYNEQFF.

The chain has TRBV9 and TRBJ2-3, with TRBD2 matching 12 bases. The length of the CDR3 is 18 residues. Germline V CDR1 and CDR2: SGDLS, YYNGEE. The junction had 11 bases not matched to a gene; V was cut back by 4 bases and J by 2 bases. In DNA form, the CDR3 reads TGTGCCAGCAGCCCCGTCGGGACTAGCGGGTTCGTCACAGATACGCAGTATTTT. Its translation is CASSPVGTSGFVTDTQYF. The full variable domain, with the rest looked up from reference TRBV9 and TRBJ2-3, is DSGVTQTPKHLITATGQRVTLRCSPRSGDLSVYWYQQSLDQGLQFLIQYYNGEERAKGNILERFSAQQFPDLHSELNLSSLELGDSALYFCASSPVGTSGFVTDTQYFGPGTRLTVL.